The source of this T cell receptor beta chain is a study of T cell responses to AZD1222 COVID-19 vaccine. Study information: Second-dose recipients at about 4 or about 12 weeks were treated as one pooled group.

A word on this clone: The antigen is unknown.

General observations from the study: Nearly half of spike-specific TCRs reportedly target variant regions that are unmutated in the B.1.351 and B.1.1.7 variants.

Method: immunoSEQ multiplex PCR; TCRdb's copy keeps in-frame clones and lacks some. Seen here are some 100,000 clones, about 86% observed once, and the top ten hold 1.4%. Between the trimmed V and J ends, which lost 0 bases and 1 base, there was a span of 12 bases. The germline CDR1 and CDR2 sequences are SGDLS and YYNGEE. The CDR3 is made up of 16 amino acids. The input for sequencing was peripheral blood, taken on day 0 of AZD1222 vaccination. The clonotype originates from an adult in good health. The chain joins TRBV9 to TRBJ2-3; D is unresolved. The CDR3 bases are TGTGCCAGCAGCGTAGAAGTAACGGGCCGCACAGATACGCAGTATTTT. Translating it yields CASSVEVTGRTDTQYF.